This is a list of T cell receptor beta chains from one sample in a study of T cell changes during pregnancy in multiple sclerosis. Using immunoSEQ multiplex PCR, the repertoire was profiled, and TCRdb retains in-frame clones only, with some absent. Seen here are around 100,000 clones, about nine tenths observed once, and the top ten hold more than 1.5%. Here the sequenced sample was peripheral blood, taken after pregnancy. The source is a female donor with multiple sclerosis, enrolled in a pregnancy study. The CDR3 runs from the conserved cysteine through the conserved F or W. The D gene is left open where the match is weak. Expanded clones get a size class; other rows say once, few or many, or leave the size out.

>-|TRBJ1-1|TRBV4-3|-
TGCGCCAGCAGCCAAGTACAGGGTTGGACTGAAGCTTTCTTT
CASSQVQGWTEAFF
>-|TRBJ1-6|TRBV4-2|TRBD1
TGTGCCAGCAGCCAAGATCTGAGGGGGCGTCTTCCACCCCTCCACTTT
CASSQDLRGRLPPLHF
>once|TRBJ2-5|TRBV7-3|TRBD2
TGTGCCAGCAGCTCCACGGGGGGACTAGAGACCCAGTACTTC
CASSSTGGLETQYF
>-|TRBJ1-3|TRBV7-8|-
TGTGCCAGCAGCATCTCCCCCAACAGGGGAAACACCATATATTTT
CASSISPNRGNTIYF
>-|TRBJ1-2|TRBV30|-
TGTGCCTGGAGGACAGGAGTTAACTATGGCTACACCTTC
CAWRTGVNYGYTF
>-|TRBJ2-5|TRBV9|-
TGTGCCAGCAGTGTTGGACAGAACCAAGAGACCCAGTACTTC
CASSVGQNQETQYF
>once|TRBJ1-1|TRBV6-6|-
TGTGCCAGCAGTCTAACCACAGGGTCTGAAGCTTTCTTT
CASSLTTGSEAFF
>-|TRBJ2-1|TRBV27|TRBD2
TGTGCCAGCAGTTCACTAGCGGGAGGTCTTGAGCAGTTCTTC
CASSSLAGGLEQFF
>-|TRBJ2-7|TRBV7-2|TRBD1
TGTGCCAGTGGACAGGGCCCAGACTACGAGCAGTACTTC
CASGQGPDYEQYF
>-|TRBJ2-5|TRBV14|TRBD2
TGTGCCAGCAGCCAAAGACTAGCGGGCGTCCAAGAGACCCAGTACTTC
CASSQRLAGVQETQYF
>-|TRBJ2-6|TRBV7-9|-
TGTGCCAGCTTAGGGGGTTCCGGGGCCAACGTCCTGACTTTC
CASLGGSGANVLTF
>-|TRBJ2-1|TRBV5-4|-
TGTGCCAGCAGCTTCAAGCTCGTCCAATACAATGAGCAGTTCTTC
CASSFKLVQYNEQFF
>-|TRBJ1-6|TRBV6-1|-
TGTGCCAGCAGTGAAGCGAGGCAGAATAATTCACCCCTCCACTTT
CASSEARQNNSPLHF
>-|TRBJ2-6|TRBV6-4|-
TGTGCCAGCAGTGACTCTCACGGGACATTTAGGGGGGCCAACGTCCTGACTTTC
CASSDSHGTFRGANVLTF
>-|TRBJ1-1|TRBV5-1|-
TGCGCCAGCAGCCCCCTCAGGGGGAACACTGAAGCTTTCTTT
CASSPLRGNTEAFF
>-|TRBJ1-1|TRBV15|-
TGTGCCACCAGCAGAGAGACAGGAGAAAGGATAAGGAACACTGAAGCTTTCTTT
CATSRETGERIRNTEAFF
>-|TRBJ2-2|TRBV4-1|TRBD1
TGCGCCAGCAGCCACCCGGACAGGGACGCGGCCGGGGAGCTGTTTTTT
CASSHPDRDAAGELFF
>-|TRBJ2-2|TRBV6-5|TRBD2
TGTGCCAGCAGTTCCGCGGGGGGGGTCGCCGGGGAGCTGTTTTTT
CASSSAGGVAGELFF
>-|TRBJ1-2|TRBV2|TRBD1
TGTGCCAGCAAGATACAGGGGGCTGTCTATGGCTACACCTTC
CASKIQGAVYGYTF
>-|TRBJ2-2|TRBV28|-
TGTGCCAGCAGTGAGATTTCGAACACCGGGGAGCTGTTTTTT
CASSEISNTGELFF
>-|TRBJ1-6|TRBV28|-
TGTGCCAGCAGTATTATTTATTCACCCCTCCACTTT
CASSIIYSPLHF
>-|TRBJ2-2|TRBV28|-
TGTGCCAGCAGTTCGTTGTATACCGGGGAGCTGTTTTTT
CASSSLYTGELFF
>-|TRBJ2-3|TRBV30|TRBD2
TGTGCCTGGAGGGGTGGGACTAGCGGGAGTAGCACAGATACGCAGTATTTT
CAWRGGTSGSSTDTQYF
>-|TRBJ2-5|TRBV19|TRBD2
TGTGCCAGTAGTATTACTAGCGGGAGAACCGGGAAGACCCAGTACTTC
CASSITSGRTGKTQYF
>-|TRBJ1-1|TRBV4-3|TRBD1
TGCGCCAGCAGCCAAGCGGACAGGGGAGCCGAAGCTTTCTTT
CASSQADRGAEAFF
>-|TRBJ2-7|TRBV7-2|TRBD2
TGTGCCAGCAGCTTACTAGCGGGCACCTCCTACGAGCAGTACTTC
CASSLLAGTSYEQYF
>-|TRBJ1-5|TRBV27|-
TGTGCCAGCAGTTTTGGGGGCCAGCCCCAGCATTTT
CASSFGGQPQHF
>-|TRBJ2-5|TRBV5-1|-
TGCGCCAGCAGCTTGGATGGGGGCGAGTTTGAGACCCAGTACTTC
CASSLDGGEFETQYF
>-|TRBJ2-1|TRBV11-3|TRBD2
TGTGCCAGCAGCCGCTTGGCGGGAGGCATGAATGAGCAGTTCTTC
CASSRLAGGMNEQFF
>-|TRBJ1-6|TRBV27|TRBD1
TGTGCCAGCAGTTTACTAGGACAGGGGACCAAAGATTCACCCCTCCACTTT
CASSLLGQGTKDSPLHF